The entry below describes one TCR beta chain. Using immunoSEQ multiplex PCR, the repertoire was profiled, and TCRdb retains in-frame clones only, with some absent. This table holds approximately 6,900 clones, roughly 80% found once. The data were taken from a study of stem cell transplantation in POMP-related autoinflammatory disease. Germline CDR1 is SGHDT and CDR2 is YYEEEE. The CDR3 contains 15 residues. The V gene lost 0 bases and the J gene lost 6 bases, with 14 bases spanning the gap. This sequence originates from a human donor in good health. What was sequenced was a CXCR5-defined cell subset from PBMCs. The J gene is TRBJ2-3, the V gene TRBV5-6; no reliable D call. The CDR3 here is CASSLGLGVGDTQYF. CDR3 DNA sequence: TGTGCCAGCAGCTTGGGTTTGGGTGTGGGGGATACGCAGTATTTT.